This paragraph reports one T cell receptor (beta chain). What it binds is not known. Germline values: CDR1 MNHEY, CDR2 SVGAGI. The CDR3 loop spans 13 amino acids. Trimming pared 8 bases from V and 5 bases from J, leaving 15 bases between. This sample is part of a study of graft-versus-host responses after intestinal transplantation. Whole-study context: All recipients were given anti-thymocyte globulin induction, and tacrolimus and steroids were then administered for about three years. General study findings and limits: Those patients showing graft-donor T cell macrochimerism displayed high graft-versus-host to host-versus-graft clonal ratios in allografts. Early HvG declines after transplant were associated with peak circulating GvH clone levels.

Produced via immunoSEQ multiplex PCR; TCRdb's table is partial and in-frame only. The sample yields 70,000 to 100,000 clones, roughly 89% seen once. The J gene is TRBJ1-1, the V gene TRBV6-5; TRBD1 is a possible D gene (5 bases). Sequencing was performed on unstimulated CD4+ T cells sorted from spleen or lymph node cells, taken before intestinal transplant. This sequence originates from a human donor who received an intestinal transplant. The CDR3 reads CASQTQGRTEAFF. The CDR3, as DNA: TGTGCCAGCCAAACTCAGGGTCGTACTGAAGCTTTCTTT.